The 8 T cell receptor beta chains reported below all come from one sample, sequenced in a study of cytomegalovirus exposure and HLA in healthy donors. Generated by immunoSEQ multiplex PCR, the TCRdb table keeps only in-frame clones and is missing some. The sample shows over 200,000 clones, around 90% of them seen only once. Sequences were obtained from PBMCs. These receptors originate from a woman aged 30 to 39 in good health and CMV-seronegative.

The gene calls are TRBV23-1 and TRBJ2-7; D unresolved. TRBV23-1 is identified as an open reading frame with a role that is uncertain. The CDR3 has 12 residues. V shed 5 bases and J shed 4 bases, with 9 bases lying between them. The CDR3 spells CASSSLSYEQYF. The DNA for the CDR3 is TGCGCCAGCAGTTCCCTATCGTACGAGCAGTACTTC.

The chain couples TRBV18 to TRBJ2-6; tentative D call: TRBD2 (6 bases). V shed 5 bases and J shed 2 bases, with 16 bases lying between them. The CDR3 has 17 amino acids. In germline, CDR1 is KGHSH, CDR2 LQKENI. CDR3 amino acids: CASSIRGGDAGANVLTF. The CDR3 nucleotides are TGTGCCAGCTCAATACGGGGAGGAGACGCTGGGGCCAACGTCCTGACTTTC.

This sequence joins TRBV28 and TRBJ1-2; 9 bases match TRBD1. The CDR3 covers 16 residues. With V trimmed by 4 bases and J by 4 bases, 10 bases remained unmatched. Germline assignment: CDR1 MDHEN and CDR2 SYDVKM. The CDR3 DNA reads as TGTGCCAGCAGTTCACGTAATCGGGACAGGGCCTATGGCTACACCTTC. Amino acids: CASSSRNRDRAYGYTF.

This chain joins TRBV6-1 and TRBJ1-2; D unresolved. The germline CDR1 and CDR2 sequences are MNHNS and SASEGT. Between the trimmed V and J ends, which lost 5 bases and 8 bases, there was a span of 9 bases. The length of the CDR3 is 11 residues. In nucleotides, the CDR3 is TGTGCCAGCAGTTCAGGAGACGGCTACACCTTC. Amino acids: CASSSGDGYTF.

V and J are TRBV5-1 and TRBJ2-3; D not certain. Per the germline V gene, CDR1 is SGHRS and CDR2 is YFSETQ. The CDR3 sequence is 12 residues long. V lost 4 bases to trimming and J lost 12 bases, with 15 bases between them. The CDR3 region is CASSPLSGPQYF. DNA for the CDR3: TGCGCCAGCAGCCCTCTCTCGGGCCCCCAGTATTTT.

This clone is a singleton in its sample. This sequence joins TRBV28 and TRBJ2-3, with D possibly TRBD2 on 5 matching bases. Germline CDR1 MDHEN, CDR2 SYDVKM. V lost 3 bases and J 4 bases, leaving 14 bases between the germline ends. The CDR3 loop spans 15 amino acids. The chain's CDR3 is CASSFLSSFADTQYF. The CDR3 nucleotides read TGTGCCAGCAGTTTTCTCTCTAGCTTCGCAGATACGCAGTATTTT. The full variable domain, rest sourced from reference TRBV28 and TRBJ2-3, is DVKVTQSSRYLVKRTGEKVFLECVQDMDHENMFWYRQDPGLGLRLIYFSYDVKMKEKGDIPEGYSVSREKKERFSLILESASTNQTSMYLCASSFLSSFADTQYFGPGTRLTVL.

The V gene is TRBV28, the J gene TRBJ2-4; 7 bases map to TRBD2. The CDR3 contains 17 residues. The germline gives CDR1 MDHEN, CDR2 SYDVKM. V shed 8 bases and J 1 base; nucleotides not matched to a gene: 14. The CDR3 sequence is CASGVEGGRVAKNIQYF. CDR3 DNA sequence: TGTGCCAGCGGGGTCGAAGGCGGGAGAGTGGCCAAAAACATTCAGTACTTC.

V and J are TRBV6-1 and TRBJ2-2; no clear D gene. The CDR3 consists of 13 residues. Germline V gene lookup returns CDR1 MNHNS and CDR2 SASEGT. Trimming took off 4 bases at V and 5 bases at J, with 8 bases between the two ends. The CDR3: CASSGGETGELFF. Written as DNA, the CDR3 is TGTGCCAGCAGTGGTGGGGAAACCGGGGAGCTGTTTTTT.